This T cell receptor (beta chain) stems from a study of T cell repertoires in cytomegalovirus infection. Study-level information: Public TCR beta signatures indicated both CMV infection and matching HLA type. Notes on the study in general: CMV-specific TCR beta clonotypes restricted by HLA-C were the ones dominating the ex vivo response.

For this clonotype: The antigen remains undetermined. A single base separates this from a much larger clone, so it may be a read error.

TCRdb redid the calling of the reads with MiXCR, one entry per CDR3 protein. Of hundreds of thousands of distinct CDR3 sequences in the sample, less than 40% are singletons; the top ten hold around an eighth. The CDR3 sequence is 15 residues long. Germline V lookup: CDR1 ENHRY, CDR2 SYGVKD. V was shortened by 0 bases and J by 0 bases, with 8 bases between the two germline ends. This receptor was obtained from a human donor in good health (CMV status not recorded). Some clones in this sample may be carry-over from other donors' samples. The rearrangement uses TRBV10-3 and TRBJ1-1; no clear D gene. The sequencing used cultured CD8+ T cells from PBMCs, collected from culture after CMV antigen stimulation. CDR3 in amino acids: CAISESGSVNTEAFF. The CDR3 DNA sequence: TGTGCCATCAGTGAGTCTGGCAGTGTGAACACTGAAGCTTTCTTT.